This TCR beta chain was profiled in a study of PD-1 blockade in classical Hodgkin lymphoma. General observations from the study: Causes of the repertoire differences remain undefined, possibly disease activity or prior therapy.

Concerning this clone: No antigen is known for it.

The time point: newly diagnosed, previously untreated cHL patient sample. Thawed PBMCs yielded CD4+ T cells through magnetic negative selection. Comparators were PBMCs taken from newly diagnosed, untreated classical Hodgkin lymphoma. This CDR3 has 15 residues. Deletions cut 0 bases from V and 6 bases from J, with 16 bases between. Germline CDR1 and CDR2: SGHRS and YFSETQ. Clones were sequenced by immunoSEQ multiplex PCR, and TCRdb holds only the in-frame ones, with some missing. The sample contains roughly 31,000 clones, around 90% of which appear only once. The chain employs TRBV5-1 and TRBJ2-7, with a tentative D call TRBD1 (6 bases). This clonotype was obtained from a human donor with classical Hodgkin lymphoma. The material sequenced was CD4+ T cells from blood. Here the CDR3 DNA reads TGCGCCAGCAGCTTGGGGGGCACAGGGTTAGCCGAGCAGTACTTC. Translating it yields CASSLGGTGLAEQYF.